These 22 T cell receptor beta chains came from one sample sequenced in a study of T-cell reconstitution after alpha-beta-depleted transplantation in children (dated by TCRdb to 2015 to 2016). Receptors were amplified or captured by PCR. Sequencing used an Illumina HiSeq 2500. Molecular barcoding was employed in the preparation of TCR libraries, with unique molecular identifiers being used to normalize TCRbeta repertoire quantification. TCRdb itself trimmed the public reads at Q25 with fastp, ran MiXCR and retained productive beta chains. Rows are combined by CDR3 protein, so each entry shows the most common genes and DNA. The sample yields 700,000 or so distinct CDR3 sequences; around 12% were counted once. The top ten clonotypes cover 0.79% of the sample. The treatment or condition label on this specimen signifies: allogeneic hematopoietic cell transplantation with graft depleted of TCRalphabeta T cells and CD19 B cells.

Source: PBMCs, taken before TCRalphabeta/CD19-depleted stem cell transplant. These receptors all stem from a girl aged 2-10 years with congenital amegakaryocytic thrombocytopenia, due to receive a stem cell transplant.

The gene calls are TRBV29-1 and TRBJ2-5; 7 bases match TRBD1. Losses at the gene ends were 5 bases for V and 4 bases for J; bases not matched to a gene: 10. The CDR3 covers 14 residues. Germline CDR1 and CDR2: SQVTM and ANQGSEA. The CDR3 nucleotides read TGCAGCGTTTTCCCTACAGGGGATGGAGAGACCCAGTACTTC. It yields the protein CSVFPTGDGETQYF.

This clonotype was picked up many times. The chain recombines TRBV29-1 with TRBJ2-7; 8 nucleotides match TRBD2. The CDR3 sequence is 14 residues long. The germline V gene encodes CDR1 SQVTM and CDR2 ANQGSEA. V was clipped by 4 bases and J by 2 bases; unmatched bases: 7. The CDR3 DNA sequence: TGCAGCGTTGCTAGCGGGTCCTTACCCTACGAGCAGTACTTC. Its translation is CSVASGSLPYEQYF.

The table lists this clonotype with many counts. This chain joins TRBV12-3 or TRBV12-4 and TRBJ2-3, with TRBD2 identical over 11 bases. CDR3 size: 15 residues. With V trimmed by 7 bases and J by 6 bases, 9 bases remained unmatched. CDR3 DNA: TGTGCCAGCATCAAAACGACTAGCGGGATCGATACGCAGTATTTT. This gives the protein CASIKTTSGIDTQYF.

This clonotype was detected only a few times. V gene TRBV10-3 combines with J gene TRBJ2-3; 9 bases line up with TRBD2. This CDR3 has 14 residues. The V gene's germline CDR1 is ENHRY and CDR2 SYGVKD. Trimming cost V 6 bases and J 4 bases; bases outside gene matches: 5. DNA of the CDR3: TGTGCCATCAGAGGCGGGAGGGCGGCAGATACGCAGTATTTT. The encoded protein is CAIRGGRAADTQYF.

This clonotype came up many times. The V call is TRBV7-9, the J call TRBJ2-7; the D gene is possibly TRBD2 (6 bases). CDR1 SEHNR and CDR2 FQNEAQ come from the germline V gene (reference sequence). The CDR3 spans 12 residues. V shed 4 bases and J shed 7 bases, with 11 bases lying between them. The CDR3 DNA reads as TGTGCCAGCAGCTGGGGGGAGGATGAGCAGTACTTC. This sequence encodes CASSWGEDEQYF. Using reference TRBV7-9 and TRBJ2-7 for the parts outside the CDR3, the full variable domain is DTGVSQNPRHKITKRGQNVTFRCDPISEHNRLYWYRQTLGQGPEFLTYFQNEAQLEKSRLLSDRFSAERPKGSFSTLEIQRTEQGDSAMYLCASSWGEDEQYFGPGTRLTVT.

The chain employs TRBV20-1 and TRBJ2-7; 10 bases are shared with TRBD1. J gave up 2 bases and V 1 base, and 8 bases lay outside the gene matches. Looked up from germline, CDR1 is DFQATT and CDR2 is SNEGSKA (reference sequence). CDR3 size: 16 residues. CDR3 bases: TGCAGTGCTAGAGGCCTCGGGACAGGGGACCCCTACGAGCAGTACTTC. Amino acid sequence: CSARGLGTGDPYEQYF.

In its sample, this clonotype was seen a few times. V and J are TRBV3-1 and TRBJ2-7, with D perhaps matching TRBD1 (5 bases). CDR1 and CDR2 from the germline V gene are LGHDT and YNNKEL (reference sequence). The CDR3 covers 12 residues. V was cut by 4 bases and J by 5 bases, with 9 bases left in between. The chain's CDR3 is CASSLFRDEQYF. DNA of the CDR3: TGTGCCAGCAGCCTCTTCAGGGACGAGCAGTACTTC.

J is TRBJ2-3 and V is TRBV7-9; 8 nucleotides line up with TRBD1. Germline assignment: CDR1 SEHNR and CDR2 FQNEAQ (reference sequence). This CDR3 is 15 amino acids long. J gave up 3 bases and V 5 bases, and 7 bases lay outside the gene matches. The CDR3 is CASSGRDRRTDTQYF. The CDR3, as DNA: TGTGCCAGCAGCGGCCGGGACAGGAGGACAGATACGCAGTATTTT.

This clonotype was seen many times. The V call is TRBV15, the J call TRBJ2-3; weak D call: TRBD2 (6 bases). This CDR3 comprises 18 residues. Germline V gene lookup returns CDR1 LNHNV and CDR2 YYDKDF (reference sequence). V was pared by 2 bases and J by 2 bases, with 20 bases between. The CDR3 DNA follows: TGTGCCACCAGCAGATCCCGAGGAGGGTCCCTTTACACAGATACGCAGTATTTT. Its protein product is CATSRSRGGSLYTDTQYF.

The chain couples TRBV7-9 to TRBJ2-5; D perhaps matches TRBD2 (5 bases). Trimming stripped 2 bases from V and 5 bases from J, with 15 bases between. This CDR3 spans 15 amino acids. The germline CDR1 and CDR2 sequences are SEHNR and FQNEAQ (reference sequence). The CDR3 reads CASSLRASLEETQYF. CDR3 bases: TGTGCCAGCAGCTTAAGAGCTAGCTTGGAGGAGACCCAGTACTTC. The variable domain in full, with the rest retrieved from reference TRBV7-9 and TRBJ2-5, is DTGVSQNPRHKITKRGQNVTFRCDPISEHNRLYWYRQTLGQGPEFLTYFQNEAQLEKSRLLSDRFSAERPKGSFSTLEIQRTEQGDSAMYLCASSLRASLEETQYFGPGTRLLVL.

This clonotype was seen only a few times. This sequence joins TRBV5-1 and TRBJ1-2; D gene ambiguous. Germline V gives CDR1 SGHRS, CDR2 YFSETQ. V was pared by 0 bases and J by 8 bases, with 8 bases between. This CDR3 is built from 12 residues. The CDR3 DNA follows: TGCGCCAGCAGCTTGGCCGTAGGGGGCTACACCTTC. Its protein product is CASSLAVGGYTF.

This clonotype was counted only a few times. Because it lacks the conserved phenylalanine or tryptophan at the end, this CDR3 is likely a read error. No DNA is shown, since the ends of the CDR3 on it are uncertain; the CDR3 is the one TCRdb lists. The chain employs TRBV6-1 and TRBJ1-4; the D segment call TRBD1 is taken from the table without a DNA check. Counting both end residues, the CDR3 totals 11 amino acids. Per the germline V gene, CDR1 is MNHNS and CDR2 is SASEGT. CDR3: CASSEGPGVGS.

The sample holds one count of this clonotype. Mismatch with germline at one junction end may stem from a read error. CDR3 amino acids: CCARDRLAALNTGELFF. The CDR3 bases are TGCTGTGCTAGAGATCGGCTAGCGGCCCTGAACACCGGGGAGCTGTTTTTT. This chain joins TRBV20-1 and TRBJ2-2, with TRBD2 matching over 7 bases. Germline CDR1 is DFQATT and CDR2 is SNEGSKA (reference sequence). The length of the CDR3 is 17 residues.

This clonotype was found many times. The chain recombines TRBV5-1 with TRBJ2-7; D is perhaps TRBD2 (6 bases). The CDR3 consists of 15 residues. Per the germline V gene, CDR1 is SGHRS and CDR2 is YFSETQ. The V gene lost 5 bases and the J gene lost 0 bases, with 15 bases spanning the gap. The CDR3, as DNA: TGCGCCAGCAGTCCGGAGGGTCTTAACTCCTACGAGCAGTACTTC. Amino acid sequence: CASSPEGLNSYEQYF.

The CDR3 sequence is CASSPMPGQASEQYF. CDR3 DNA sequence: TGTGCCAGCTCACCTATGCCGGGACAGGCTTCCGAGCAGTACTTC. V and J are TRBV18 and TRBJ2-7; TRBD1 matches 8 bases. This CDR3 is built from 15 residues. J was trimmed by 6 bases and V by 3 bases; bases with no gene match: 10. From germline, CDR1 is KGHSH and CDR2 LQKENI.

This clonotype was recorded many times. The chain joins TRBV20-1 to TRBJ1-1, with D perhaps TRBD1 (5 bases). Germline V gene data show CDR1 as DFQATT and CDR2 as SNEGSKA (reference sequence). The CDR3 totals 13 residues. V dropped 3 bases and J dropped 3 bases, with 11 bases sitting between them. The CDR3 coding sequence is TGCAGTGCTAGTAGGGAGGGGTACACTGAAGCTTTCTTT. Its protein is CSASREGYTEAFF.

About this clonotype: A much larger clone is a single base away; this may be a read error. The V gene is TRBV20-1, the J gene TRBJ1-1; D is possibly TRBD1 (5 bases). The CDR3 sequence is 12 residues long. Germline V gene sequence: CDR1 DFQATT, CDR2 SNEGSKA (reference sequence). In DNA form, the CDR3 reads TGCGGTGCTAGAGTAACGGACATGACCGCTTTCTTT. Its translation is CGARVTDMTAFF.

This clonotype was recorded at least ten times. The chain is built from TRBV5-6 and TRBJ2-1, with a possible D match to TRBD2 (5 bases). The V gene lost 5 bases and the J gene lost 10 bases, with 22 bases spanning the gap. From germline, CDR1 is SGHDT and CDR2 YYEEEE. This CDR3 is 15 amino acids long. As DNA, the CDR3 is TGTGCCAGCAGGCCTCCTACTAGACCCGTAGGAGAGCAGTTCTTC. It specifies CASRPPTRPVGEQFF. Combining the CDR3 with reference TRBV5-6 and TRBJ2-1 gives the whole variable domain DAGVTQSPTHLIKTRGQQVTLRCSPKSGHDTVSWYQQALGQGPQFIFQYYEEEERQRGNFPDRFSGHQFPNYSSELNVNALLLGDSALYLCASRPPTRPVGEQFFGPGTRLTVL.

Concerning this clonotype: One end of the junction does not line up with germline, which may come from a read error. J is TRBJ2-2 and V is TRBV24-1, with D perhaps TRBD2 (6 bases). From germline, CDR1 is KGHDR and CDR2 SFDVKD. This CDR3 region has 15 residues. The CDR3 DNA is TGTGCCACCAGTGATTCCTTAGCGGACACCGGGGACCTGTTTTTT. This gives the protein CATSDSLADTGDLFF.

In its sample, this clonotype was seen a few times. This chain uses TRBV5-1 with TRBJ2-1; weak D call: TRBD2 (6 bases). Germline CDR1 is SGHRS and CDR2 is YFSETQ. The CDR3 covers 17 residues. Trimming removed 0 bases at V and 0 bases at J, with 13 bases between. Here the CDR3 reads CASSLATRLDSYNEQFF. The CDR3 DNA follows: TGCGCCAGCAGCTTGGCGACTAGACTCGACTCCTACAATGAGCAGTTCTTC. The full variable domain, its missing parts supplied by reference TRBV5-1 and TRBJ2-1, is KAGVTQTPRYLIKTRGQQVTLSCSPISGHRSVSWYQQTPGQGLQFLFEYFSETQRNKGNFPGRFSGRQFSNSRSEMNVSTLELGDSALYLCASSLATRLDSYNEQFFGPGTRLTVL.

This clonotype was seen ten or more times. The rearrangement uses TRBV5-1 and TRBJ2-1, with 8 bases matching TRBD2. The CDR3 runs to 13 residues. The J segment lost 8 bases and the V segment lost 6 bases, leaving 7 bases of the junction unmatched. Germline-derived CDR1 and CDR2 are SGHRS and YFSETQ. CDR3 bases: TGCGCCAGCAATAGCGGGACCCGCTATGAGCAGTTCTTC. Amino acid sequence: CASNSGTRYEQFF.

In this sample, this clonotype turned up many times. This rearrangement joins TRBV12-3 or TRBV12-4 to TRBJ1-1; no clear D gene. This CDR3 is 15 amino acids long. Trimming removed 2 bases at V and 5 bases at J, with 15 bases between. In nucleotides, the CDR3 is TGTGCCAGCAGTTTAATGGGGTTGGGATGGACTGAAGCTTTCTTT. It codes for CASSLMGLGWTEAFF.